The source of this TCR beta chain is a study of cytomegalovirus exposure and HLA in healthy donors. Findings and limits, study-wide: For most TCR sequences rarity was the rule, although some public TCRs occurred in many donors. Investigators reported over 150 TCR beta chains as tied to cytomegalovirus.

Generated by immunoSEQ multiplex PCR, the TCRdb table keeps only in-frame clones and is missing some. The table shows 82,000 or so clones, with 85% to 95% occurring only once. Details on this clone: Its specificity is not known.

In germline, CDR1 is SGHRS, CDR2 YFSETQ. This CDR3 has 15 residues. V lost 0 bases, J lost 7 bases, and 9 bases stayed unmatched. The donors were in the 120-subject validation cohort, distinct from the approximately 700-subject first cohort. The source material was PBMCs. The clonotype comes from a woman aged 18-29 years in good health and CMV-seronegative. The chain has TRBV5-1 and TRBJ2-5; 7 bases map to TRBD1. The CDR3 loop is CASSLEGARPGTQYF. The CDR3 coding sequence is TGCGCCAGCAGCTTGGAGGGGGCGCGTCCCGGGACCCAGTACTTC.